This T cell receptor beta chain was captured by sequencing in a study of blood T cell repertoires in COVID-19. This table comes from immunoSEQ multiplex PCR, and its TCRdb copy is limited to in-frame clones, with some not included. The sample yields under 80,000 clones, under 85% seen once. The V gene end was trimmed by 4 bases and the J gene end by 10 bases; junction bases not matched to a gene: 7. The CDR3 runs 14 residues. Germline CDR1 is MNHEY and CDR2 is SVGAGI. This clone was counted once. Sequenced sample: peripheral blood. This chain links TRBV6-5 with TRBJ1-6; 7 nucleotides agree with TRBD1. This TCR was recovered from a man in his sixties with COVID-19, enrolled during active disease. The DNA for the CDR3 is TGTGCCAGCAGTTCGACAGGGAGAGGGTCACCCCTCCACTTT. Translating gives CASSSTGRGSPLHF.